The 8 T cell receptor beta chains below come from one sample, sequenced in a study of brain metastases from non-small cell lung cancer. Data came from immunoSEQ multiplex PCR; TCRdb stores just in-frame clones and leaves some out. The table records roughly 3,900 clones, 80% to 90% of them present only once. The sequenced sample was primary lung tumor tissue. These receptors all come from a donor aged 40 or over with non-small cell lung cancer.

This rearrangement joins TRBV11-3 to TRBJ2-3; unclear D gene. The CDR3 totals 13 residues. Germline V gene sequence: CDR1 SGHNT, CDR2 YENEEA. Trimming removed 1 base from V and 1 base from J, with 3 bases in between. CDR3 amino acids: CASSLAGTDTQYF. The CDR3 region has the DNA TGTGCCAGCAGCTTAGCAGGCACAGATACGCAGTATTTT.

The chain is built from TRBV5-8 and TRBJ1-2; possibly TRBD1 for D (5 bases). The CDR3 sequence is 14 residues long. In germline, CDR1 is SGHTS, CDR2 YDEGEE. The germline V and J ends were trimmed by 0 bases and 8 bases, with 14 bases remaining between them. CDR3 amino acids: CASSLAGGPLGYTF. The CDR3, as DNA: TGTGCCAGCAGCTTGGCCGGGGGACCCCTGGGCTACACCTTC.

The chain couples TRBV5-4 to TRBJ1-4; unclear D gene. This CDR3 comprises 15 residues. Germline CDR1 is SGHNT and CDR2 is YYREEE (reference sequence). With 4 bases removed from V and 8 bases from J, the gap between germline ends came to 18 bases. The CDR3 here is CASSPGGRINEKLFF. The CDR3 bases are TGTGCCAGCAGCCCGGGAGGCAGAATCAACGAAAAACTGTTTTTT.

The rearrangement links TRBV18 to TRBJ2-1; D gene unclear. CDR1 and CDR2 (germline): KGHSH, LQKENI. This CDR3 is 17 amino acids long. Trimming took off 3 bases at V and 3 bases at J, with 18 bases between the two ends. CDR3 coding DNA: TGTGCCAGCTCACCCGCCCGTGGGCTAGGCGGCTACAATGAGCAGTTCTTC. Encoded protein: CASSPARGLGGYNEQFF.

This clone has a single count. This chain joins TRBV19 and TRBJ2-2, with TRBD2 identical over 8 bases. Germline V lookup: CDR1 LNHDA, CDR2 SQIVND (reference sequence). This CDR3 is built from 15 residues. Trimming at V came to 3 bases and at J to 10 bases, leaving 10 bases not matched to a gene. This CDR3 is CASSIRGGVPEELFF. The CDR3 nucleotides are TGTGCCAGTAGTATTCGGGGGGGGGTCCCCGAGGAGCTGTTTTTT.

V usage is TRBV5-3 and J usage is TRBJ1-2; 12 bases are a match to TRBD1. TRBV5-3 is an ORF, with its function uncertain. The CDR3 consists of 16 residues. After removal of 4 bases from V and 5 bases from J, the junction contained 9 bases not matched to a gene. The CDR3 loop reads CARSVRDRGLRYGYTF. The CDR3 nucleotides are TGTGCCAGAAGCGTCCGGGACAGGGGGCTTCGGTATGGCTACACCTTC.

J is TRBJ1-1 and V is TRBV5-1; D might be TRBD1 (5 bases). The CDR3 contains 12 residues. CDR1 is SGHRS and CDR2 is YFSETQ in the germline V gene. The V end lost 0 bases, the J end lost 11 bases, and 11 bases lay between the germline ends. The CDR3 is CASSLEDTGAFF. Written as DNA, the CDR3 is TGCGCCAGCAGCTTGGAGGACACTGGCGCTTTCTTT. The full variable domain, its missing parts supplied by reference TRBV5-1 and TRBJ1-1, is KAGVTQTPRYLIKTRGQQVTLSCSPISGHRSVSWYQQTPGQGLQFLFEYFSETQRNKGNFPGRFSGRQFSNSRSEMNVSTLELGDSALYLCASSLEDTGAFFGQGTRLTVV.

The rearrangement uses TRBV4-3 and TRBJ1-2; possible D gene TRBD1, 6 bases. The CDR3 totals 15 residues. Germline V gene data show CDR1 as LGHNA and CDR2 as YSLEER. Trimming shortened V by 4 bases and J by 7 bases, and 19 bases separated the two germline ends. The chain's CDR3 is CASSRNAGWDTGYTF. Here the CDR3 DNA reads TGCGCCAGCAGCCGAAATGCGGGGTGGGACACTGGCTACACCTTC.